What follows are 14 T cell receptor beta chains derived from one specimen sequenced in a study of neoadjuvant anti-PD-1 for oral cavity cancer. Clones were read by immunoSEQ multiplex PCR, and TCRdb kept only the in-frame ones, dropping some. The top ten hold about 3.1% of the sample, which has over 7,500 clones, 55% to 70% seen once. Sample time point: after neoadjuvant nivolumab, at surgical resection. The input for sequencing was PBMCs, taken after nivolumab (anti-PD-1) treatment. The source of these receptors is a person aged 40 to 85 with oral cavity squamous cell carcinoma.

This clone was counted a single time. J is TRBJ2-1 and V is TRBV5-6, with D possibly being TRBD1 (5 bases). The CDR3 length is 12 residues. Germline lookup yields CDR1 SGHDT and CDR2 YYEEEE. V lost 4 bases and J lost 10, with 12 bases in between. The CDR3 region is CASSLGHGEQFF. The CDR3 region has the DNA TGTGCCAGCAGCCTCGGACATGGCGAGCAGTTCTTC.

The chain uses TRBV4-3 and TRBJ2-7; 8 bases map to TRBD1. V lost 3 bases to trimming and J lost 2 bases; unmatched junction nucleotides: 9. Germline assignment: CDR1 LGHNA and CDR2 YSLEER. The length of the CDR3 is 16 residues. CDR3 region: CASSHGSGTGAYEQYF. In DNA form, the CDR3 reads TGCGCCAGCAGCCACGGATCCGGGACAGGAGCCTACGAGCAGTACTTC.

This clone was counted once. The rearrangement uses TRBV4-2 and TRBJ1-3; a possible D gene is TRBD1 (6 bases). Deletions cut 5 bases from V and 8 bases from J, with 16 bases between. Germline V gene sequence: CDR1 LGHNA, CDR2 YNFKEQ. The length of the CDR3 is 14 residues. The CDR3 DNA is TGTGCCAGCAGCACACCGTCCAGGGGCGACACCATATATTTT. It specifies CASSTPSRGDTIYF.

There are a few counts of this clone. This chain uses TRBV7-2 with TRBJ2-7, with D perhaps matching TRBD1 (5 bases). Trimming shortened V by 1 base and J by 1 base, and 11 bases separated the two germline ends. The CDR3 has 15 amino acids. CDR1 is SGHTA, CDR2 FQGNSA, per germline. CDR3 DNA sequence: TGTGCCAGCAGCTTAGACAGGCAACCGTCCTACGAGCAGTACTTC. This translates into CASSLDRQPSYEQYF.

This clone was found a few times. The rearrangement joins TRBV4-3 to TRBJ1-1; D gene unclear. Germline V gene data show CDR1 as LGHNA and CDR2 as YSLEER. Trimming left V 3 bases short and J 3 bases short, with 8 bases between. This CDR3 has 13 residues. For the CDR3, the DNA is TGCGCCAGCAGCCAGCGAACGGACACTGAAGCTTTCTTT. Translating gives CASSQRTDTEAFF.

J is TRBJ1-5 and V is TRBV7-8; 8 nucleotides agree with TRBD1. J was trimmed by 1 base and V by 5 bases; bases with no gene match: 7. The germline V gene encodes CDR1 SGHVS and CDR2 FQNEAQ. The CDR3 has 16 amino acids. The CDR3 spells CASSNHRDRSNQPQHF. The CDR3 DNA reads TGTGCCAGCAGCAATCACCGGGACAGGAGCAATCAGCCCCAGCATTTT.

The chain joins TRBV6-5 to TRBJ1-5; TRBD1 aligns across 9 bases. Germline V gene sequence: CDR1 MNHEY, CDR2 SVGAGI. Trimming at V came to 4 bases and at J to 7 bases, leaving 8 bases not matched to a gene. There are 15 residues in the CDR3. The CDR3 bases are TGTGCCAGCAGTTCCCTGACAGGGGGTGGGCAGCCCCAGCATTTT. Translation: CASSSLTGGGQPQHF.

This sequence joins TRBV5-4 and TRBJ1-1; TRBD1 might be the D (5 bases). This CDR3 is built from 17 residues. Trimming stripped 4 bases from V and 0 bases from J, with 19 bases between. Germline V gene sequence: CDR1 SGHNT, CDR2 YYREEE (reference sequence). The CDR3: CASSGGGGTMMNTEAFF. The CDR3 coding sequence is TGTGCCAGCAGCGGGGGGGGAGGGACTATGATGAACACTGAAGCTTTCTTT.

The V call is TRBV6-1, the J call TRBJ2-2, with a weak D call TRBD1 (5 bases). V lost 0 bases, J lost 3 bases, and 5 bases lay in between. CDR3 size: 14 residues. From germline, CDR1 is MNHNS and CDR2 SASEGT. In DNA, the CDR3 is TGTGCCAGCAGTGAAGCAGGGGACACCGGGGAGCTGTTTTTT. This gives the protein CASSEAGDTGELFF.

The chain uses TRBV4-3 and TRBJ2-7; 8 positions agree with TRBD1. V lost 4 bases and J lost 4; bases outside the gene matches: 3. Germline V gene sequence: CDR1 LGHNA, CDR2 YSLEER. This CDR3 has 13 residues. The CDR3 DNA reads as TGCGCCAGCAGCCGCCGGACAGGGTACGAGCAGTACTTC. It yields the protein CASSRRTGYEQYF.

The chain couples TRBV7-2 to TRBJ1-1; 8 positions match TRBD1. This CDR3 comprises 16 residues. V shed 4 bases, J shed 1 base, and the junction held 8 bases outside the gene matches. Germline loops: CDR1 SGHTA, CDR2 FQGNSA. DNA for the CDR3: TGTGCCAGCAGCTGGCAGGGGGCGAAGAGGAACACTGAAGCTTTCTTT. Translation gives CASSWQGAKRNTEAFF.

The rearrangement joins TRBV7-2 to TRBJ2-1; 8 nucleotides line up with TRBD2. Germline values: CDR1 SGHTA, CDR2 FQGNSA. The CDR3 is 15 amino acids. V lost 4 bases and J lost 9; bases outside the gene matches: 11. This chain's CDR3 is CASSSLAGRGGEQFF. CDR3 DNA: TGTGCCAGCAGCTCCCTAGCGGGTCGGGGGGGTGAGCAGTTCTTC.

This sequence joins TRBV29-1 and TRBJ2-1; the D is unclear. The CDR3 length is 11 residues. CDR1 is SQVTM, CDR2 ANQGSEA, per germline. V lost 4 bases to trimming and J lost 2 bases, with 3 bases between them. CDR3 DNA sequence: TGCAGCGTTGCGGCCTACAATGAGCAGTTCTTC. It encodes CSVAAYNEQFF.

This clone was found a few times. The V and J genes are TRBV7-8 and TRBJ1-2, with 7 bases identical to TRBD1. With 4 bases clipped from V and 6 bases from J, the junction kept 11 bases outside the gene matches. This CDR3 has 15 residues. In germline, CDR1 is SGHVS, CDR2 FQNEAQ. DNA for the CDR3: TGTGCCAGCAGCTCCACCGGGACAGAGAGCAATGGCTACACCTTC. This encodes CASSSTGTESNGYTF.